A single sample is the source of the 20 T cell receptor beta chains below, sequenced in a study of tumor-infiltrating lymphocytes in glioblastoma multiforme (dated by TCRdb to the late 2010s). The sample was run on an Illumina HiSeq 2500. A modified ARM-PCR protocol with multiple V-beta primers and a C-beta primer was used to build TCRB libraries from RNA via three nested multiplex PCR rounds. TCRdb reprocessing: public reads trimmed at Q25 with fastp, clones called with MiXCR, in-frame beta chains kept. Each record represents a unique CDR3 protein, reported with the most common genes and DNA among its rows. The sample table holds more than 12,000 distinct CDR3 sequences, of which approximately 71% were seen once. The ten largest account for less than 50% of the sample. The sequenced sample consisted of brain tumor tissue. These receptors were taken from a male donor with glioblastoma.

V usage is TRBV20-1 and J usage is TRBJ2-3; 9 positions match TRBD2. The CDR3 is 14 amino acids. Germline lookup yields CDR1 DFQATT and CDR2 SNEGSKA (reference sequence). Germline trimming cut 2 bases from V and 5 bases from J; bases unmatched to any gene: 5. Here the CDR3 DNA reads TGCAGTGCTAGACTAGCGGGATCGGGAGATACGCAGTATTTT. It specifies CSARLAGSGDTQYF.

The rearrangement uses TRBV11-2 and TRBJ2-7, with 7 bases matching TRBD2. The CDR3 length is 15 residues. CDR1 is SGHAT and CDR2 is FQNNGV in the germline V gene. The trim removed 2 bases at V and 5 bases at J, leaving 9 bases unmatched. The CDR3, as DNA: TGTGCCAGCAGCTTACGGGGGGACGGGGTGGACGAGCAGTACTTC. Translating it yields CASSLRGDGVDEQYF.

The CDR3 DNA is TGCAGTGCTAGAGTGGCGGCTAGCGGGAGTTGGGAGACCCAGTACTTC. This sequence encodes CSARVAASGSWETQYF. The rearrangement joins TRBV20-1 to TRBJ2-5; 10 positions match TRBD2. This CDR3 is 16 amino acids long. CDR1 is DFQATT and CDR2 is SNEGSKA in the germline V gene (reference sequence). V lost 1 base and J lost 5; bases outside the gene matches: 10.

This clonotype was counted only a few times. The chain combines TRBV12-3 or TRBV12-4 with TRBJ2-1, with TRBD2 matching over 14 bases. The CDR3 covers 17 residues. J lost 9 bases, V lost 4 bases, and 11 bases had no gene match. CDR3 protein: CASSSGLAGALGGEQFF. The CDR3 region has the DNA TGTGCCAGCAGTTCGGGACTAGCGGGAGCGTTGGGCGGTGAGCAGTTCTTC.

The genes are TRBV20-1 and TRBJ1-6; possibly TRBD1 for D (6 bases). Trimming took 3 bases from V and 10 from J, leaving 13 bases between them. This CDR3 is 13 amino acids long. In germline, CDR1 is DFQATT, CDR2 SNEGSKA (reference sequence). This CDR3 reads CSARQGGDSPLHF. The CDR3 coding sequence is TGCAGTGCTAGGCAAGGGGGAGACTCACCCCTCCACTTT.

The CDR3 DNA sequence: TGTGCCATCACCGGACTTGCGGGGAACCCCTACGAGCAGTACTTC. It specifies CAITGLAGNPYEQYF. V and J are TRBV10-3 and TRBJ2-7, with D perhaps matching TRBD2 (6 bases). Trimming took off 7 bases at V and 2 bases at J, with 18 bases between the two ends. CDR1 and CDR2 from the germline V gene are ENHRY and SYGVKD. The CDR3 runs 15 residues.

The chain links TRBV20-1 to TRBJ2-2; D is ambiguous. The V end was cut by 1 base, the J end by 6 bases, with 15 bases between. The CDR3 is made up of 15 amino acids. Germline CDR1 reads DFQATT; CDR2 reads SNEGSKA (reference sequence). The CDR3 DNA reads TGCAGTGCTAGAGGGTCCGGCGTCGTTCCCGGGGAGCTGTTTTTT. This codes for CSARGSGVVPGELFF.

The rearrangement uses TRBV29-1 and TRBJ2-5, with D perhaps matching TRBD1 (6 bases). This CDR3 spans 15 amino acids. Germline assignment: CDR1 SQVTM and CDR2 ANQGSEA. V was trimmed by 5 bases and J by 1 base, leaving 17 bases between them. The CDR3 DNA is TGCAGCGTTCGAAAGGACAGCATAATCCAAGAGACCCAGTACTTC. This encodes CSVRKDSIIQETQYF.

This clonotype was recorded only once. J is TRBJ1-1 and V is TRBV6-5, with D possibly being TRBD1 (6 bases). The germline CDR1 and CDR2 sequences are MNHEY and SVGAGI. The CDR3 consists of 14 residues. Trimming removed 5 bases at V and 1 base at J, with 11 bases between. The CDR3 DNA sequence: TGTGCCAGCAGTAAAGGGACACCGAACACTGAAGCTTTCTTT. Its translation is CASSKGTPNTEAFF.

This clonotype was counted only a few times. The chain carries TRBV6-5 and TRBJ2-2; 8 bases match TRBD2. Unmatched junction bases numbered 3, after V lost 6 bases and J lost 3 bases. The germline V gene has CDR1 MNHEY and CDR2 SVGAGI. The length of the CDR3 is 14 residues. The CDR3 nucleotides are TGTGCCAGCAGACTAGCGGAGCACACCGGGGAGCTGTTTTTT. Protein: CASRLAEHTGELFF.

This clonotype was seen many times. A much larger clone differs from this one at a single base, so this may be a read error. In this CDR3 the conserved last residue, phenylalanine or tryptophan, is missing, so a read error is likely. The genes are TRBV5-1 and TRBJ2-2; the D call may be TRBD1 or TRBD2 (6 bases each). The ends were cut back, 4 bases at V and 7 bases at J, with 20 bases in the middle. Germline V gives CDR1 SGHRS, CDR2 YFSETQ. This CDR3 has 16 amino acids. CDR3 DNA sequence: TGCGCCAGCAGCCCCTTAGGGGGAGGCGTTAACGGGGAGCTGTTTTCT. Protein product: CASSPLGGGVNGELFS.

On this clonotype itself: At one of its ends the junction is not consistent with the germline gene, which may arise from a read error. The chain couples TRBV29-1 to TRBJ2-1, with 7 bases fitting TRBD2. The CDR3 has 15 amino acids. Germline CDR1 reads SQVTM; CDR2 reads ANQGSEA. CDR3 protein: CSSKEEAGYFNEQLF. In nucleotides, the CDR3 is TGCAGCTCTAAAGAGGAAGCGGGGTACTTCAATGAGCAGTTATTC.

This clonotype has a handful of counts. The CDR3 DNA follows: TGTGCCAGCAGCTTGGGGTGCGAGATCAAGTACTTC. Amino acids: CASSLGCEIKYF. This rearrangement joins TRBV5-5 to TRBJ2-5; D gene ambiguous. This CDR3 contains 12 residues. From germline, CDR1 is SGHKS and CDR2 YYEKEE (reference sequence). With 0 bases removed from V and 12 bases from J, the gap between germline ends came to 12 bases.

The chain has TRBV11-2 and TRBJ1-2; 9 bases agree with TRBD1. V was clipped by 5 bases and J by 6 bases; unmatched bases: 7. The CDR3 loop spans 14 amino acids. Germline CDR1 and CDR2: SGHAT and FQNNGV. The CDR3 protein is CASSLGQGWDGYTF. Here the CDR3 DNA reads TGTGCCAGCAGCCTCGGACAGGGGTGGGATGGCTACACCTTC.

The genes are TRBV20-1 and TRBJ2-7; D not resolved. Between the trimmed V and J ends, which lost 4 bases and 3 bases, there was a span of 10 bases. There are 12 residues in the CDR3. Germline-derived CDR1 and CDR2 are DFQATT and SNEGSKA (reference sequence). CDR3: CSATKLGYEQYF. Written as DNA, the CDR3 is TGCAGTGCTACAAAATTGGGCTACGAGCAGTACTTC.

On this clonotype: The final CDR3 position lacks the conserved phenylalanine or tryptophan, pointing to a likely read error. Because the CDR3's place on the DNA is in doubt, the DNA is left out and the CDR3 is given as listed by TCRdb. The chain carries TRBV29-1 and TRBJ2-1. The germline V gene encodes CDR1 SQVTM and CDR2 ANQGSEA. The CDR3 is 15 amino acids in total, end residues counted. The CDR3: CSELTLSATCNEEFL.

V gene TRBV10-2 combines with J gene TRBJ2-7, with 9 positions matching TRBD2. The junction had 4 bases not matched to a gene; V was cut back by 4 bases and J by 6 bases. CDR3 size: 13 residues. Per the germline V gene, CDR1 is WSHSY and CDR2 is SAAADI. CDR3 loop: CASSASGRLEQYF. Written as DNA, the CDR3 is TGCGCCAGCAGTGCCAGCGGGAGGCTCGAGCAGTACTTC.

Details on this clonotype: A read error is possible here, since a much larger clone lies one base away. V is TRBV2 and J is TRBJ1-1; no clear D. This CDR3 contains 15 residues. Germline-derived CDR1 and CDR2 are SNHLY and FYNNEI. Between the trimmed V and J ends, which lost 6 bases and 0 bases, there was a span of 14 bases. CDR3 bases: TGTGCCAGCAGCGAACGGGTACTGATGAACACTGAAGCTTTCTTT. It encodes CASSERVLMNTEAFF. Looking up the rest from reference TRBV2 and TRBJ1-1 gives the full variable domain: EPEVTQTPSHQVTQMGQEVILRCVPISNHLYFYWYRQILGQKVEFLVSFYNNEISEKSEIFDDQFSVERPDGSNFTLKIRSTKLEDSAMYFCASSERVLMNTEAFFGQGTRLTVV.

This clonotype was seen only a few times. The chain carries TRBV11-2 and TRBJ2-7; D is unclear. Germline CDR1 SGHAT, CDR2 FQNNGV. This CDR3 contains 14 residues. Deletions cut 0 bases from V and 2 bases from J, with 8 bases between. CDR3 sequence: CASSLEFKTYEQYF. CDR3 sequence (DNA): TGTGCCAGCAGCTTAGAGTTTAAGACCTACGAGCAGTACTTC.

The chain uses TRBV20-1 and TRBJ2-3; D call uncertain. There are 13 residues in the CDR3. Trimming took off 5 bases at V and 2 bases at J, with 11 bases between the two ends. Germline CDR1 DFQATT, CDR2 SNEGSKA (reference sequence). The CDR3 region has the DNA TGCAGTGCTTACTATACTCCCACAGATACGCAGTATTTT. Translating gives CSAYYTPTDTQYF.